Listed below are T cell receptor beta chains from one sample, sequenced in a study of STAT3 mutations in large granular lymphocyte leukemia. Clones were read by immunoSEQ multiplex PCR, and TCRdb kept only the in-frame ones, dropping some. The sample lists about 42,000 clones, about 81% occurring once. Sequenced sample: PBMCs. The receptors were sampled from a human donor with T large granular lymphocyte leukemia. Some clones in this sample may be carry-over from other donors' samples. CDR3s include the opening cysteine and the closing phenylalanine or tryptophan. The D gene is left open where the match is weak. Not every row has a clone size; where given, it reads once, few, many or a size class.

TRBV5-1,-,TRBJ1-4,-,TGCGCCAGCAGAGCGGTATCGTCAACTAATGAAAAACTGTTTTTT,CASRAVSSTNEKLFF
TRBV11-3,TRBD2,TRBJ2-3,-,TGTGCCAGCAGCTTAGGGTTCGGGGGGGAGATAGATACGCAGTATTTT,CASSLGFGGEIDTQYF
TRBV11-2,-,TRBJ1-1,once,TGTGCGAGCGGTGTGGGAGGGGTTGGGAACACTGAAGCTTTCTTT,CASGVGGVGNTEAFF
TRBV6-5,-,TRBJ1-1,few,TGTGCCAGCGAGGGCAGGGGGAACACTGAAGCTTTCTTT,CASEGRGNTEAFF
TRBV4-3,TRBD2,TRBJ2-3,-,TGCGCCAGCAGCCAAGGGCAGGGAGGGACAGATACGCAGTATTTT,CASSQGQGGTDTQYF
TRBV2,-,TRBJ1-5,-,TGTGCCAGCAGTGAAGCTACTGATCAGCCCCAGCATTTT,CASSEATDQPQHF
TRBV5-1,TRBD1,TRBJ1-3,-,TGCGCCAGCAGTCCGGACAGGCCGAGGGGCGGAAACACCATATATTTT,CASSPDRPRGGNTIYF
TRBV5-1,TRBD1,TRBJ2-5,-,TGCGCCAGCAGCACTACATCCCAGGGGGTGGAGACCCAGTACTTC,CASSTTSQGVETQYF
TRBV7-9,-,TRBJ2-5,once,TGTGCCAGCAGCGCCGCCGGACCCCAGTTACAAGAGACCCAGTACTTC,CASSAAGPQLQETQYF
TRBV6-5,-,TRBJ1-2,-,TGTGCCAGCAGTTACGGAGATGGCTACACCTTC,CASSYGDGYTF
TRBV28,-,TRBJ2-2,-,TGTGCCAGCAGCTCGGCCGCGAACACCGGGGAGCTGTTTTTT,CASSSAANTGELFF
TRBV29-1,-,TRBJ2-7,-,TGCAGCGTTGTGAGAAGCGGCAACGAGCAGTACTTC,CSVVRSGNEQYF
TRBV29-1,-,TRBJ2-5,-,TGCAGCGTTGATTCCTTACCCGGGACACTAGAGACCCAGTACTTC,CSVDSLPGTLETQYF
TRBV7-9,-,TRBJ1-5,-,TGTGCCAGCAGCTTAACAATCGGACAGCAAGACTATCAGCCCCAGCATTTT,CASSLTIGQQDYQPQHF
TRBV15,-,TRBJ1-2,few,TGTGCCACCAGCAGAGAAGACACACCAGGCTACACCTTC,CATSREDTPGYTF
TRBV5-8,-,TRBJ1-6,-,TGTGCCAGCAGCTCTTTTTGGGGAGGGTCGGCTTCACCCCTCCACTTT,CASSSFWGGSASPLHF
TRBV7-6,-,TRBJ1-1,few,TGTGCCAGCAGCTCCGGACAGACTGAAGCTTTCTTT,CASSSGQTEAFF
TRBV28,-,TRBJ2-7,-,TGTGCCAGCAGCTTTCGAAGGGAGCCGTACGAGCAGTACTTC,CASSFRREPYEQYF
TRBV21-1,-,TRBJ2-5,-,TGTGCCAGCAGCGCCGGGTCAAGGTACCAAGAGACCCAGTACTTC,CASSAGSRYQETQYF
TRBV14,-,TRBJ1-4,-,TGTGCCAGCAGCCAAGGGCTGGGGACGTTTGGTGAAAAACTGTTTTTT,CASSQGLGTFGEKLFF
TRBV9,-,TRBJ1-1,-,TGTGCCAGCAGCTCTACCGGGGGATTGAGCACTGAAGCTTTCTTT,CASSSTGGLSTEAFF
TRBV7-9,TRBD1,TRBJ1-4,-,TGTGCCAGCAGCTTCTATCCTCACAGGGGCAATGAAAAACTGTTTTTT,CASSFYPHRGNEKLFF
TRBV18,TRBD1,TRBJ1-2,few,TGTGCCAGCTCACCGGCGACAGGGGTGACCTATGGCTACACCTTC,CASSPATGVTYGYTF